The entry that follows covers one TCR beta chain sequence. No antigen is known for it. This sample was taken from a study of vaccination and CD4 T cells after COVID-19. Cultured CD4+ T-cell DNA underwent Oncomine TCR Beta short-read sequencing. Genomic DNA extraction was carried out from cultured CD4+ T cells. One entry per CDR3 protein, called by TCRdb with MiXCR from the PCR reads. Of about 12,000 distinct CDR3 sequences in the sample, 35% to 55% were seen once. Treatment in this sample: roughly 11-day PBMC culture with coronavirus spike peptide pools or control peptides (ViraFEST assay). The germline gives CDR1 MNHGY, CDR2 SVAAGI. Trimming removed 5 bases at V and 2 bases at J, with 15 bases between. This CDR3 is built from 15 residues. Broader study findings: A nonsignificant rise from around 20 to 38 was seen in the median number of SARS-CoV-2-reactive clonotypes. The study found that a median around 86% of reactive clones in convalescent patients appeared only post-vaccination.

Sequencing was performed on cultured CD4+ T cells from blood. The rearrangement joins TRBV6-9 to TRBJ2-5; D assignment may be TRBD1 or TRBD2 (5 bases each). This receptor was taken from a human donor with COVID-19. CDR3 region: CASSDSRGEQETQYF. For the CDR3, the DNA is TGTGCCAGCAGTGATAGCCGAGGGGAACAAGAGACCCAGTACTTC.